These T cell receptor beta chains were read from a single sample in a study of T cell responses to AZD1222 COVID-19 vaccine. Assay: immunoSEQ multiplex PCR; the TCRdb copy retains only in-frame clones and omits some. Among tens of thousands of clones listed, approximately 80% were seen once. Specimen: peripheral blood, collected 28 days after the second AZD1222 dose. The receptors stem from an adult who received the AZD1222 COVID-19 vaccine. Both conserved end residues are part of each CDR3. Fields, in order: J gene, V gene, clone size, D gene, CDR3 DNA, CDR3 protein. A D gene is named only where the DNA matches it firmly. For some rows the clone size is stated as once, few or many, or as a class when expanded; others skip it.

>TRBJ2-2|TRBV3-1/TRBV3-2|once|NA
TGTGCCAGCAGCCAAGTCGGGCACACCGGGGAGCTGTTTTTT
CASSQVGHTGELFF
>TRBJ2-5|TRBV18|few|TRBD2
TGTGCCAGCTCACCAGCTCGCAGCGGGGGAGAGACCCAGTACTTC
CASSPARSGGETQYF
>TRBJ2-1|TRBV29-1|NA|NA
TGCAGCGTAGCACCCAGCTCCTACAATGAGCAGTTCTTC
CSVAPSSYNEQFF
>TRBJ2-2|TRBV7-9|NA|NA
TGTGCCAGCAGCTTCAACACCGGGGAGCTGTTTTTT
CASSFNTGELFF
>TRBJ2-3|TRBV15|once|NA
TGTGCCACCAGCAGAGATGGGGGGGGCGGGACAGATACGCAGTATTTT
CATSRDGGGGTDTQYF
>TRBJ1-2|TRBV12-3/TRBV12-4|few|NA
TGTGCCAGCAGTGCCGGAGCGGGCTACACCTTC
CASSAGAGYTF
>TRBJ2-7|TRBV5-1|once|TRBD1
TGCGCCAGCACCTTGGGGACAGGGAGACACGAGCAGTACTTC
CASTLGTGRHEQYF
>TRBJ2-5|TRBV7-3|NA|NA
TGTGCCAGCAGCTCCATGGGGGCGGAGACCCAGTACTTC
CASSSMGAETQYF
>TRBJ2-7|TRBV6-5|NA|NA
TGTGCCAGCCGGGACCCCGGGCCCTACGAGCAGTACTTC
CASRDPGPYEQYF
>TRBJ1-3|TRBV6-5|NA|TRBD1
TGTGCCAGCAGTTACACAGGGACAGGGGGAAACACCATATATTTT
CASSYTGTGGNTIYF
>TRBJ2-2|TRBV18|NA|TRBD1
TGTGCCAGCTCAAAAGGGACAGGCGCGAACACCGGGGAGCTGTTTTTT
CASSKGTGANTGELFF
>TRBJ1-2|TRBV19|NA|TRBD1
TGTGCCAGTAGTGCCGGGACAGGGGTTGCTGGCTACACCTTC
CASSAGTGVAGYTF
>TRBJ2-1|TRBV19|NA|NA
TGTGCCAGTAGTTCTGGGGGCAAGGGGGAGCAGTTCTTC
CASSSGGKGEQFF
>TRBJ1-4|TRBV5-1|NA|NA
TGCGCCAGCAGCTTTCAGGAGCAAGGGAGGTTGTTTTTT
CASSFQEQGRLFF
>TRBJ2-7|TRBV6-5|NA|NA
TGTGCCAGCAAGAGTGCGGGATGGGACGAGCAGTACTTC
CASKSAGWDEQYF
>TRBJ1-5|TRBV27|NA|TRBD1
TGTGCCAGTGGGACAGGAGGTCCCAATCAGCCCCAGCATTTT
CASGTGGPNQPQHF
>TRBJ2-5|TRBV12-3/TRBV12-4|NA|NA
TGTGCCAGCATCTTGGACGGGGAGACCCAGTACTTC
CASILDGETQYF
>TRBJ2-7|TRBV7-2|NA|NA
TGTGCCAGCAGCTTAGACAGTTCCTACGAGCAGTACTTC
CASSLDSSYEQYF
>TRBJ2-3|TRBV5-1|NA|TRBD2
TGCGCCAGCAGCCTGCGGGGGACTTTCACAGATACGCAGTATTTT
CASSLRGTFTDTQYF
>TRBJ2-1|TRBV5-6|few|NA
TGTGCCAGCAGCTTATACAGGGGACGACTAGGCCGCTACAATGAGCAGTTCTTC
CASSLYRGRLGRYNEQFF
>TRBJ2-5|TRBV19|NA|TRBD1
TGTGCCAGTAGTACGACTGGGACAGGAGGAGAGACCCAGTACTTC
CASSTTGTGGETQYF
>TRBJ1-2|TRBV6-5|NA|TRBD1
TGTGCCAGCATGCCGGGACAGGCCATCCGTTATGGCTACACCTTC
CASMPGQAIRYGYTF
>TRBJ1-5|TRBV21-1|NA|NA
TGTGCCAGCAACAGGGAGGAGGGTTGTATTCAGCCCCAGCATTTT
CASNREEGCIQPQHF
>TRBJ1-2|TRBV6-1|NA|NA
TGTGCCAGCAGTGCCCTCCTAGGGGACCTGAACTATGGCTACACCTTC
CASSALLGDLNYGYTF
>TRBJ1-1|TRBV27|NA|TRBD1
TGTGCCAGCAGTCCCCTGGGACAGGCTATGAACACTGAAGCTTTCTTT
CASSPLGQAMNTEAFF
>TRBJ2-5|TRBV2|NA|TRBD1
TGTGCCAGCAGTGAAAGGACAGGGGGCAGAGAGACCCAGTACTTC
CASSERTGGRETQYF
>TRBJ1-5|TRBV28|NA|NA
TGTGCCAGCAGATCTCAGGGGTCTGGTCAGCCCCAGCATTTT
CASRSQGSGQPQHF
>TRBJ2-1|TRBV6-6|NA|TRBD1
TGTGCCAGCAATTACCGGGACAGCTACAATGAGCAGTTCTTC
CASNYRDSYNEQFF
>TRBJ1-3|TRBV20-1|NA|NA
TGCAGTTCAGTCTCTGGAAACACCATATATTTT
CSSVSGNTIYF
>TRBJ1-2|TRBV5-1|NA|NA
TGCGCCAGCAGCTTGGAGAGCAACTATGGCTACACCTTC
CASSLESNYGYTF
>TRBJ2-2|TRBV7-3|NA|TRBD1
TGTGCCAGCAGCCAATTTGGGACAGGAGACCCGGGCGGGGAGCTGTTTTTT
CASSQFGTGDPGGELFF
>TRBJ1-1|TRBV27|NA|TRBD1
TGTGCCAGCAGTTTCCAGGGGGGCTCCACTGAAGCTTTCTTT
CASSFQGGSTEAFF
>TRBJ1-1|TRBV12-3/TRBV12-4|NA|TRBD1
TGTGCCAGCACCGGACAGGCTAACACTGAAGCTTTCTTT
CASTGQANTEAFF
>TRBJ2-7|TRBV6-1|few|NA
TGTGCCAGCAGTGAAATGATGCTAGCTCAGGGAGGGGGCTCCTACGAGCAGTACTTC
CASSEMMLAQGGGSYEQYF
>TRBJ1-4|TRBV10-3|NA|TRBD1
TGTGCCATCAGTGAGTCTGGGACAGAGGGGGAAAAACTGTTTTTT
CAISESGTEGEKLFF
>TRBJ1-1|TRBV19|NA|TRBD1
TGTGCCAGTAGTCCTTCACCCGGGACAGGGGGCCTTGCTTTCTTT
CASSPSPGTGGLAFF